The 25 T cell receptor beta chains listed next were all sequenced from one sample in a study of technical replicates of blood from a few donors. The method was immunoSEQ multiplex PCR; TCRdb's version includes in-frame clones alone and lacks a portion of them. Among about 85,000 clones, around 94% were seen once, and the ten largest hold roughly 0.23%. The source material was T cells isolated from PBMCs. These receptors originate from a human donor in good health.

The chain is built from TRBV5-4 and TRBJ1-3; D not resolved. Germline V gives CDR1 SGHNT, CDR2 YYREEE (reference sequence). Trimming shortened V by 0 bases and J by 0 bases, and 10 bases separated the two germline ends. This CDR3 has 16 residues. CDR3 protein: CASSLGTGSSGNTIYF. In DNA, the CDR3 is TGTGCCAGCAGCTTGGGAACGGGGAGCTCTGGAAACACCATATATTTT.

The chain combines TRBV5-1 with TRBJ1-2; maybe TRBD1 (5 bases). There are 14 residues in the CDR3. V was clipped by 0 bases and J by 3 bases, with 9 bases between them. CDR1 is SGHRS and CDR2 is YFSETQ in the germline V gene. The CDR3 loop is CASSLVAGYYGYTF. CDR3 sequence (DNA): TGCGCCAGCAGCTTGGTGGCAGGGTACTATGGCTACACCTTC.

The V and J genes are TRBV9 and TRBJ2-7; a possible D gene is TRBD1 (6 bases). The length of the CDR3 is 15 residues. V shed 0 bases and J shed 0 bases, with 10 bases lying between them. Per germline, CDR1 SGDLS and CDR2 YYNGEE. CDR3 DNA sequence: TGTGCCAGCAGCGTAGATGGACAGCGCTCCTACGAGCAGTACTTC. Translation: CASSVDGQRSYEQYF.

V usage is TRBV15 and J usage is TRBJ2-7; tentative D call: TRBD1 (5 bases). Trimming stripped 3 bases from V and 12 bases from J, with 12 bases between. CDR1 is LNHNV and CDR2 is YYDKDF in the germline V gene (reference sequence). This CDR3 region has 11 residues. CDR3 coding DNA: TGTGCCACCAGCAGGTTCCAGGGCGGGTACTTC. Amino acids: CATSRFQGGYF.

The V call is TRBV18, the J call TRBJ2-2, with TRBD1 matching over 8 bases. V lost 2 bases to trimming and J lost 6 bases; unmatched junction nucleotides: 8. The germline gives CDR1 KGHSH, CDR2 LQKENI. The CDR3 has 16 amino acids. In DNA, the CDR3 is TGTGCCAGCTCACCATATGAACAGGGGGTTGCCGGGGAGCTGTTTTTT. It translates to CASSPYEQGVAGELFF.

J is TRBJ2-1 and V is TRBV7-8; D may be TRBD2 (5 bases). The CDR3 runs to 17 residues. Germline CDR1 and CDR2: SGHVS and FQNEAQ. The V gene lost 2 bases and the J gene lost 6 bases, with 20 bases spanning the gap. This CDR3 is CASSLRARTDPSNEQFF. CDR3 nucleotides: TGTGCCAGCAGCTTACGCGCGCGGACTGACCCTTCCAATGAGCAGTTCTTC.

This clone was counted once. The chain has TRBV27 and TRBJ2-5, with TRBD2 matching over 9 bases. The CDR3 consists of 17 residues. Looked up from germline, CDR1 is MNHEY and CDR2 is SMNVEV (reference sequence). The ends lost 2 bases at V and 6 bases at J; junction bases unmatched: 13. The CDR3 nucleotides are TGTGCCAGCAGTTTACTGACTAGCGGAGCCCTCCTTAAGACCCAGTACTTC. Protein product: CASSLLTSGALLKTQYF.

V and J are TRBV19 and TRBJ2-5, with 7 positions matching TRBD2. The CDR3 is made up of 14 amino acids. Looked up from germline, CDR1 is LNHDA and CDR2 is SQIVND (reference sequence). With 3 bases clipped from V and 5 bases from J, the junction kept 6 bases outside the gene matches. CDR3 sequence (DNA): TGTGCCAGTAGTATCTCGGGGGGATACGAGACCCAGTACTTC. Its translation is CASSISGGYETQYF.

J is TRBJ2-1 and V is TRBV13, with TRBD2 matching 14 bases. This CDR3 contains 19 residues. Germline V CDR1 and CDR2: PRHDT, FYEKMQ (reference sequence). The V and J ends lost 4 bases and 5 bases, in that order; junction bases with no gene match: 13. Written as DNA, the CDR3 is TGTGCCAGCAGCTCCACGACGACTAGCGGGAGGGCCTATCACAATGAGCAGTTCTTC. It yields the protein CASSSTTTSGRAYHNEQFF.

This clone was counted a few times. The V and J genes are TRBV27 and TRBJ2-7; 9 bases are shared with TRBD2. The CDR3 is 14 residues long. With V trimmed by 4 bases and J by 3 bases, 4 bases remained unmatched. Germline V gene sequence: CDR1 MNHEY, CDR2 SMNVEV (reference sequence). CDR3 DNA: TGTGCCAGCAGTTCGAGCGGGAGGAACTACGAGCAGTACTTC. This codes for CASSSSGRNYEQYF.

The rearrangement uses TRBV6-1 and TRBJ1-1; D is uncertain. This CDR3 contains 13 residues. Germline assignment: CDR1 MNHNS and CDR2 SASEGT. V was pared by 7 bases and J by 7 bases, with 16 bases between. The CDR3 DNA follows: TGTGCCAGCACCCCCCTGAGAGGAATTGAAGCTTTCTTT. Translated: CASTPLRGIEAFF.

The chain combines TRBV4-1 with TRBJ2-1; 10 bases line up with TRBD2. The CDR3 consists of 17 residues. Germline lookup yields CDR1 MGHRA and CDR2 YSYEKL. V lost 3 bases, J lost 9 bases, and 14 bases stayed unmatched. The CDR3 DNA sequence: TGCGCCAGCAGCCACTTGCCAACTAGCGGGACTAGTGGTGAGCAGTTCTTC. It is translated as CASSHLPTSGTSGEQFF.

This rearrangement joins TRBV5-1 to TRBJ1-1; 7 nucleotides line up with TRBD1. The CDR3 extends over 16 amino acids. The junction had 6 bases not matched to a gene; V was cut back by 0 bases and J by 1 base. The V gene's germline CDR1 is SGHRS and CDR2 YFSETQ. CDR3 coding DNA: TGCGCCAGCAGCTTGGCTCCGGGACAGCGGAACACTGAAGCTTTCTTT. Residues: CASSLAPGQRNTEAFF.

V usage is TRBV5-1 and J usage is TRBJ2-3; possible D gene TRBD2, 5 bases. Trimming removed 5 bases from V and 6 bases from J, with 13 bases in between. The CDR3 contains 13 residues. Looked up from germline, CDR1 is SGHRS and CDR2 is YFSETQ. CDR3 amino acids: CASSYRAGDTQYF. In nucleotides, the CDR3 is TGCGCCAGCAGTTACCGGGCGGGCGATACGCAGTATTTT.

The genes are TRBV6-5 and TRBJ2-7; 8 bases fit TRBD1. The ends lost 2 bases at V and 3 bases at J; junction bases unmatched: 0. Germline loops: CDR1 MNHEY, CDR2 SVGAGI. The CDR3 extends over 13 amino acids. CDR3 sequence: CASSYTGGYEQYF. In DNA form, the CDR3 reads TGTGCCAGCAGTTACACAGGGGGCTACGAGCAGTACTTC.

The chain links TRBV27 to TRBJ1-5, with 8 bases matching TRBD1. V shed 10 bases, J shed 9 bases, and the junction held 23 bases outside the gene matches. CDR3 size: 17 residues. Germline CDR1 and CDR2: MNHEY and SMNVEV (reference sequence). Here the CDR3 reads CATLEVGGQVMGMPQHF. The CDR3 DNA follows: TGTGCCACCCTCGAGGTAGGGGGACAGGTAATGGGGATGCCCCAGCATTTT.

V is TRBV7-9 and J is TRBJ2-7; D possibly corresponds to TRBD1 (6 bases). V lost 1 base and J 5 bases, leaving 12 bases between the germline ends. The CDR3 totals 14 residues. In germline, CDR1 is SEHNR, CDR2 FQNEAQ (reference sequence). The CDR3 nucleotides read TGTGCCAGCAGCTTAGGCAGGGGCTGGGACGAGCAGTACTTC. Translated: CASSLGRGWDEQYF.

V usage is TRBV6-1 and J usage is TRBJ1-5; 7 positions match TRBD1. Looked up from germline, CDR1 is MNHNS and CDR2 is SASEGT. This CDR3 spans 14 amino acids. The trim removed 6 bases at V and 3 bases at J, leaving 5 bases unmatched. CDR3 nucleotides: TGTGCCAGCAGCGGGGACAGACACAATCAGCCCCAGCATTTT. Residues: CASSGDRHNQPQHF.

This chain uses TRBV9 with TRBJ1-1; 7 positions match TRBD1. This CDR3 comprises 15 residues. Germline CDR1 reads SGDLS; CDR2 reads YYNGEE. V gave up 3 bases and J gave up 4 bases; unmatched junction bases: 9. In DNA, the CDR3 is TGTGCCAGCAGCGGACTAAGACAGGGTCTCACTGAAGCTTTCTTT. Protein sequence: CASSGLRQGLTEAFF.

The V gene is TRBV4-1, the J gene TRBJ2-7; 8 bases map to TRBD1. Per germline, CDR1 MGHRA and CDR2 YSYEKL. Losses at the gene ends were 0 bases for V and 2 bases for J; bases not matched to a gene: 9. CDR3 size: 17 residues. CDR3 region: CASSQDGRTGRPYEQYF. CDR3 in DNA: TGCGCCAGCAGCCAAGATGGGAGGACAGGGAGGCCCTACGAGCAGTACTTC.

This clone was picked up one time. The chain is built from TRBV6-4 and TRBJ2-2; 10 bases are shared with TRBD1. With V trimmed by 8 bases and J by 6 bases, 6 bases remained unmatched. This CDR3 spans 14 amino acids. Germline CDR1 MRHNA, CDR2 SNTAGT. The CDR3: CASRDRGSAGELFF. The CDR3 bases are TGTGCCAGCCGGGACAGGGGCTCCGCCGGGGAGCTGTTTTTT.

This chain links TRBV6-1 with TRBJ2-1; 7 bases fit TRBD1. The CDR3 has 14 amino acids. The V gene end was trimmed by 2 bases and the J gene end by 3 bases; junction bases not matched to a gene: 1. Germline CDR1 MNHNS, CDR2 SASEGT. In DNA form, the CDR3 reads TGTGCCAGCAGTGAAAACAGGGGCTACAATGAGCAGTTCTTC. Amino acid sequence: CASSENRGYNEQFF.

This chain joins TRBV28 and TRBJ2-7; D possibly corresponds to TRBD2 (6 bases). The length of the CDR3 is 16 residues. The V gene lost 2 bases and the J gene lost 1 base, with 15 bases spanning the gap. Germline CDR1 MDHEN, CDR2 SYDVKM. CDR3 sequence (DNA): TGTGCCAGCAGTTTAGGCCTGCCGGGACTGTCCTACGAGCAGTACTTC. Its translation: CASSLGLPGLSYEQYF.

The chain joins TRBV28 to TRBJ2-1, with TRBD1 matching over 11 bases. Germline V gene lookup returns CDR1 MDHEN and CDR2 SYDVKM. V lost 1 base to trimming and J lost 7 bases; unmatched junction nucleotides: 6. The CDR3 is made up of 16 amino acids. The CDR3: CASSLSPGQGGNEQFF. The CDR3 nucleotides read TGTGCCAGCAGTTTATCGCCGGGACAGGGGGGTAATGAGCAGTTCTTC. The full variable domain, completed using reference TRBV28 and TRBJ2-1, is DVKVTQSSRYLVKRTGEKVFLECVQDMDHENMFWYRQDPGLGLRLIYFSYDVKMKEKGDIPEGYSVSREKKERFSLILESASTNQTSMYLCASSLSPGQGGNEQFFGPGTRLTVL.

The chain employs TRBV4-2 and TRBJ2-1; the match to TRBD2 covers 14 bases. Germline V CDR1 and CDR2: LGHNA, YNFKEQ. The V segment lost 1 base and the J segment 8 bases; nucleotides outside the gene matches: 4. The CDR3 is 16 amino acids. This chain's CDR3 is CASSQGLAGGVDEQFF. The CDR3, as DNA: TGTGCCAGCAGCCAAGGACTAGCGGGAGGGGTGGATGAGCAGTTCTTC.